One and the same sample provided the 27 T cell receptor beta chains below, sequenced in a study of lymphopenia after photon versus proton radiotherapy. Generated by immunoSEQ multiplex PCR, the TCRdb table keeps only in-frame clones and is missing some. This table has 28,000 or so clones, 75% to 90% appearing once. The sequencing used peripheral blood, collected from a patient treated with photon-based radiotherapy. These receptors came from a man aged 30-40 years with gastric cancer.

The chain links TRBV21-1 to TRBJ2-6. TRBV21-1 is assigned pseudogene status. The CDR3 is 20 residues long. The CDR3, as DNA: TGTGCCAGCAGCTCTAAGCATTCGGGCGTTACGGTCTCTGGGGCCAACGTCCTGACTTTC. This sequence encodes CASSSKHSGVTVSGANVLTF.

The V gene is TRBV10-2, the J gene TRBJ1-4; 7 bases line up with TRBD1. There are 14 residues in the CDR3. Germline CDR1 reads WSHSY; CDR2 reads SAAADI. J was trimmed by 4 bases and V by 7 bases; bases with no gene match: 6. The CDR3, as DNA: TGCGCCAGCAAAGACCAGGGGGGTAATGAAAAACTGTTTTTT. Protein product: CASKDQGGNEKLFF.

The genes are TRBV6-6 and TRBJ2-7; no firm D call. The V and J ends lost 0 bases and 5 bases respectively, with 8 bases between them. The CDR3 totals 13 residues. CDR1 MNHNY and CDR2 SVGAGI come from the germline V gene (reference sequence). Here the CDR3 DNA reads TGTGCCAGCAGTTACTCGAGAGTTAACGAGCAGTACTTC. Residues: CASSYSRVNEQYF.

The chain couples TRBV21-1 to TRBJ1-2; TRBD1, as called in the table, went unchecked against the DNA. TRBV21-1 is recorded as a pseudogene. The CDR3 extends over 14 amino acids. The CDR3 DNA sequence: TGTGCCAGCAGCCTGGGACAGGCCGGGTATGGCTACACCTTC. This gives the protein CASSLGQAGYGYTF.

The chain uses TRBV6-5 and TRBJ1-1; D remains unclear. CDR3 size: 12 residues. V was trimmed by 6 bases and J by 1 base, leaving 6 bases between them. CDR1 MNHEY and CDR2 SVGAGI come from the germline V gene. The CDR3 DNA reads TGTGCCAGCAGCCCTGGGAACACTGAAGCTTTCTTT. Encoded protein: CASSPGNTEAFF.

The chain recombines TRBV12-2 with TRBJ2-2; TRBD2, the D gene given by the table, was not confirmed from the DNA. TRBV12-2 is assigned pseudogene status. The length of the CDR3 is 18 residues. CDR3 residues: CASRRTSGRRTNTGELFF. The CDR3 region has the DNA TGTGCAAGTCGTAGAACTAGCGGGAGGCGAACGAACACCGGGGAGCTGTTTTTT.

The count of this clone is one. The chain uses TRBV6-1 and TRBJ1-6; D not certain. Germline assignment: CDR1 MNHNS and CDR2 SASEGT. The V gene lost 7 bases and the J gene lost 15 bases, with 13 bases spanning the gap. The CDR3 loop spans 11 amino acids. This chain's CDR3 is CASTTFGVLHF. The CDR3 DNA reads TGTGCCAGCACCACCTTCGGTGTCCTCCACTTT.

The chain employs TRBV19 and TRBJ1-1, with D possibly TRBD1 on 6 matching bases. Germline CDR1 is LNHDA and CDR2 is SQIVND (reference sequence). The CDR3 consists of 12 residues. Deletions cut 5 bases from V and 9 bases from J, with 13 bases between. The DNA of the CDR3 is TGTGCCAGTAGTCTACTGACAGGAAAAGCTTTCTTT. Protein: CASSLLTGKAFF. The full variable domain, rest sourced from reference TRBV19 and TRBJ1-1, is DGGITQSPKYLFRKEGQNVTLSCEQNLNHDAMYWYRQDPGQGLRLIYYSQIVNDFQKGDIAEGYSVSREKKESFPLTVTSAQKNPTAFYLCASSLLTGKAFFGQGTRLTVV.

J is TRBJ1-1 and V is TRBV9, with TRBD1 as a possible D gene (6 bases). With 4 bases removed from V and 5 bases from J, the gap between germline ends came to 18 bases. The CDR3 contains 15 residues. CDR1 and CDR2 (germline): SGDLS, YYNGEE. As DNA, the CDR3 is TGTGCCAGCAGCCCGAGCGGGGGGGCGGGGACTGAAGCTTTCTTT. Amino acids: CASSPSGGAGTEAFF.

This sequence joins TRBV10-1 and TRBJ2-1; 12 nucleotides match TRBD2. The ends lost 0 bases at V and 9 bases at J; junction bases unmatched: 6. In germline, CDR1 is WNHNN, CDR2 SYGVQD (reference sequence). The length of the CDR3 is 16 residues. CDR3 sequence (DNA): TGCGCCAGCAGTGAGTCGGGTGGACTAGCGGGAAGTGAGCAGTTCTTC. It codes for CASSESGGLAGSEQFF.

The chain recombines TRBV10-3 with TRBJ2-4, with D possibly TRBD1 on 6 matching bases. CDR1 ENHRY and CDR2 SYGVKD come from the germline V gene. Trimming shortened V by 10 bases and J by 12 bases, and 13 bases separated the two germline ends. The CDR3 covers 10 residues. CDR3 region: CASSRTAQYF. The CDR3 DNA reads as TGTGCCAGCAGCAGGACAGCTCAGTACTTC.

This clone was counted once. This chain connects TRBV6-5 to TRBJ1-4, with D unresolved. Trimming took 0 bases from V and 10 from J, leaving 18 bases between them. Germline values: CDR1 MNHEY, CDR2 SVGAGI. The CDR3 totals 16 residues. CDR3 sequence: CASSYSSGNSRGKLFF. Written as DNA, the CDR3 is TGTGCCAGCAGTTACTCTTCGGGAAACTCTAGAGGAAAACTGTTTTTT.

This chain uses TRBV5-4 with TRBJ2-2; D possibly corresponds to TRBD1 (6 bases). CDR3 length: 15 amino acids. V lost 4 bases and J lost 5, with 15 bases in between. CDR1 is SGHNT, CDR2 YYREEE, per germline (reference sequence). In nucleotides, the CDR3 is TGTGCCAGCAGCCCTACAAATCAGGGGACCGGGGAGCTGTTTTTT. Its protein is CASSPTNQGTGELFF.

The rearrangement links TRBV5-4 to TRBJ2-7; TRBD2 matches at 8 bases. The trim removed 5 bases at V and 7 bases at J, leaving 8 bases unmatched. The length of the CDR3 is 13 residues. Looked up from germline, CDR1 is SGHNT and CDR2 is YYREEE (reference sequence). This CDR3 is CASSAGGREEQYF. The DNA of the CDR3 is TGTGCCAGCAGTGCGGGGGGACGGGAGGAGCAGTACTTC.

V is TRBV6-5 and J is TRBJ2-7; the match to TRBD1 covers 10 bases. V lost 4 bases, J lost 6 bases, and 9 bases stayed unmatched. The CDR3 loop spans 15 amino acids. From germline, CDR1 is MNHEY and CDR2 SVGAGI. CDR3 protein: CASSSISGQGGEQYF. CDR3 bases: TGTGCCAGCAGTTCTATCTCCGGACAGGGGGGCGAGCAGTACTTC.

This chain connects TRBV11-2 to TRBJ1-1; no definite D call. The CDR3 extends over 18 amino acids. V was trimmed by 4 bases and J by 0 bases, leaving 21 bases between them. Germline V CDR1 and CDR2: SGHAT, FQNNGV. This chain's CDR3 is CASSSPADGGGMNTEAFF. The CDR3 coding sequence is TGTGCCAGCAGCTCACCAGCCGACGGCGGTGGCATGAACACTGAAGCTTTCTTT.

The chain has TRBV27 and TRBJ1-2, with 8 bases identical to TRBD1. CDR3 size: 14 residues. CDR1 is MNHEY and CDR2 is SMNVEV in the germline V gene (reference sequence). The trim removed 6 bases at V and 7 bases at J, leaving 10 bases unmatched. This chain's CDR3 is CASSFGQGISGYTF. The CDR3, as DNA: TGTGCCAGCAGCTTTGGACAGGGAATATCTGGCTACACCTTC.

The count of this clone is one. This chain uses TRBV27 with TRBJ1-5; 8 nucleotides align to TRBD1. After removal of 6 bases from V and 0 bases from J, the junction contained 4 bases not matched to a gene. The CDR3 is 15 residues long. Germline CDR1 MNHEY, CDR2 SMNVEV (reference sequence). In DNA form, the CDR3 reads TGTGCCAGCAGGCCACAGGGGGTTAGCAATCAGCCCCAGCATTTT. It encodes CASRPQGVSNQPQHF.

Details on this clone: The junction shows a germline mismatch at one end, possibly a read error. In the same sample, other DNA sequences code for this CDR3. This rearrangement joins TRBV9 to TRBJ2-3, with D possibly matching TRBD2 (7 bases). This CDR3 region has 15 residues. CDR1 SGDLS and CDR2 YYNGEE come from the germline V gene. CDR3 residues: CASSVGGGWTDTQYF. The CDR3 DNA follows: TGTGCCAGCAGCGTAGGGGGGGGCTGGACAGATACGCAGTATTTC.

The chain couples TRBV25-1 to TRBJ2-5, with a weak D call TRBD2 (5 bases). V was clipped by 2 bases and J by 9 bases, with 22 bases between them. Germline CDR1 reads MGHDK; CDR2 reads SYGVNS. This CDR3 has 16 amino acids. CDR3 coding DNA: TGTGCCAGCAGTGAAATTCTTGGACTCCCCGATTCGGCCCAGTACTTC. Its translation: CASSEILGLPDSAQYF. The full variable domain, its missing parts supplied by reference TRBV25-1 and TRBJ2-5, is EADIYQTPRYLVIGTGKKITLECSQTMGHDKMYWYQQDPGMELHLIHYSYGVNSTEKGDLSSESTVSRIRTEHFPLTLESARPSHTSQYLCASSEILGLPDSAQYFGPGTRLLVL.

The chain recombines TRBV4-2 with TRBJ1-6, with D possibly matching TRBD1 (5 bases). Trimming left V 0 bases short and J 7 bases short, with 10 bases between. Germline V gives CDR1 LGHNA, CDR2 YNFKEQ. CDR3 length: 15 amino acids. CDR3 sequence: CASSQEAGNNSPLHF. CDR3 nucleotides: TGTGCCAGCAGCCAAGAGGCAGGGAACAATTCACCCCTCCACTTT.

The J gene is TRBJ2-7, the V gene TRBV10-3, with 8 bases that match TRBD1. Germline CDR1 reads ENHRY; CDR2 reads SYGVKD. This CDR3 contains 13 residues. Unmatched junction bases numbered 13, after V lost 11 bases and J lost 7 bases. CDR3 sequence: CALRDRTLGEQYF. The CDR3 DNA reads TGTGCCTTACGGGACAGGACCTTGGGGGAGCAGTACTTC.

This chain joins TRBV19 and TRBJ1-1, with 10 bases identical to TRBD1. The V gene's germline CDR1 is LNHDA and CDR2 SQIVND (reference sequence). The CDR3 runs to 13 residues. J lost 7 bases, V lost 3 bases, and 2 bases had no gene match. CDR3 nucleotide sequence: TGTGCCAGTAGTATTGGGACAGGGGTTGAAGCTTTCTTT. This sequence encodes CASSIGTGVEAFF.

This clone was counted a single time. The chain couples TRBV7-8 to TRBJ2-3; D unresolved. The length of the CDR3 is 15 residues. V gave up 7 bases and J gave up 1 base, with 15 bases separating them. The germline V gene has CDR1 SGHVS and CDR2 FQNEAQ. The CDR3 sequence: CASTVAGRGTDTQYF. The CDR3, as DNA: TGTGCCAGCACTGTCGCAGGACGAGGCACAGATACGCAGTATTTT.

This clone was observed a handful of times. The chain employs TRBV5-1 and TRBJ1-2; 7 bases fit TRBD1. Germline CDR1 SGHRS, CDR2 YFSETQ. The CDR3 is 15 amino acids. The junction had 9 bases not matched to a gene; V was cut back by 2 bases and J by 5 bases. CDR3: CASSFAGTDRYGYTF. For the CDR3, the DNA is TGCGCCAGCAGCTTTGCCGGGACAGACCGTTATGGCTACACCTTC.

CDR3 DNA: TGCGCCAGCAGCCAAGATTTCCGCTCTGGAAACACCATATATTTT. Its translation is CASSQDFRSGNTIYF. The gene calls are TRBV4-1 and TRBJ1-3; no clear D. CDR1 and CDR2 (germline): MGHRA, YSYEKL. The germline V and J ends were trimmed by 0 bases and 0 bases, with 6 bases remaining between them. The CDR3 sequence is 15 residues long.

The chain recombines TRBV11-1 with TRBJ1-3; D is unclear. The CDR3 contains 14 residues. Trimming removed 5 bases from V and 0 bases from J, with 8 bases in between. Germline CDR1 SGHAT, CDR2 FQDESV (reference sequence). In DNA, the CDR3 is TGTGCCAGCAGCCTGGACCACTCTGGAAACACCATATATTTT. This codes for CASSLDHSGNTIYF.